This TCR beta chain was recorded in a study of T cells after posttransplantation cyclophosphamide. V dropped 2 bases and J dropped 1 base, with 12 bases sitting between them. The length of the CDR3 is 16 residues. Germline V gene sequence: CDR1 SGHTA, CDR2 FQGNSA. Sequencing was performed with immunoSEQ multiplex PCR; in TCRdb, only in-frame clones are kept and a portion is missing. The table shows roughly 17,000 clones, with around four fifths occurring only once. The clonotype originates from a man aged 30 to 45 in good health and a related stem cell transplant donor. Material: memory CD4+ T cells sorted from blood. The V gene is TRBV7-2, the J gene TRBJ2-1; D is perhaps TRBD1 (5 bases). CDR3 DNA sequence: TGTGCCAGCAGCTTACGATTGGGGCCATCCTACAATGAGCAGTTCTTC. This gives the protein CASSLRLGPSYNEQFF.